There are a few counts of the clone carrying this T cell receptor (beta chain). The entry originates in a study of T cells in Graves' hyperthyroidism and ophthalmopathy. TCR beta CDR3 regions were amplified from RNA transcripts. The primer set for the first-round RT-PCR of the TCR CDR3 was HTBI. TCRdb ran MiXCR on the multiplex PCR reads and lists one entry per CDR3 protein. Among around 520,000 distinct CDR3 sequences listed, 14% were seen once. The ends were cut back, 3 bases at V and 10 bases at J, with 14 bases in the middle. Germline-derived CDR1 and CDR2 are SGDLS and YYNGEE. The CDR3 has 13 amino acids.

Material: blood. This clonotype was sampled from a woman aged 18-35 years with Graves' hyperthyroidism. V usage is TRBV9 and J usage is TRBJ2-1; D remains ambiguous. The CDR3 spells CASSGSRLREQFF. The CDR3 DNA is TGTGCCAGCAGCGGTTCCCGTCTAAGGGAGCAGTTCTTC.